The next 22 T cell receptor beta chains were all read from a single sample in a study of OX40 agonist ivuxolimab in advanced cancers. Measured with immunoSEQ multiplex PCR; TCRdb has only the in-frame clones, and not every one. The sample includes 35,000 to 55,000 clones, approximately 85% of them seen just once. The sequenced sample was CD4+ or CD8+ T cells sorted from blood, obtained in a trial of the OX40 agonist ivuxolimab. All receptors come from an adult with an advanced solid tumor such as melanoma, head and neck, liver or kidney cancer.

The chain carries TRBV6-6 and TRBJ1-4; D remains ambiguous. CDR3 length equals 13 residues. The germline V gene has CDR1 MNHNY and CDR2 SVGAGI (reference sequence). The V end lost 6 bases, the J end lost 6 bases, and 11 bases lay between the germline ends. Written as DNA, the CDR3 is TGTGCCAGCAGCCGAAACTGGGATGAAAAACTGTTTTTT. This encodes CASSRNWDEKLFF.

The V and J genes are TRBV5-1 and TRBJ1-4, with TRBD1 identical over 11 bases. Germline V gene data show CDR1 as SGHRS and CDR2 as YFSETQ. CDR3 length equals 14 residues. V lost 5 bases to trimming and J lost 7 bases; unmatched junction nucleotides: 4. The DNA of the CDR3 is TGCGCCAGCAGTTCGGACAGGGGGCTTGAAAAACTGTTTTTT. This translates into CASSSDRGLEKLFF.

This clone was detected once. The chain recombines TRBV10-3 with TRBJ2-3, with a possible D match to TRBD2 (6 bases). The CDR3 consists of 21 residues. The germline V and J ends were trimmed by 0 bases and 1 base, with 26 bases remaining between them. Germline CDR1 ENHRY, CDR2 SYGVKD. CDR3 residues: CAISESLSTRLFRGGTDTQYF. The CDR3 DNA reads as TGTGCCATCAGTGAGTCTCTTTCTACCCGCCTCTTCCGCGGGGGCACAGATACGCAGTATTTT.

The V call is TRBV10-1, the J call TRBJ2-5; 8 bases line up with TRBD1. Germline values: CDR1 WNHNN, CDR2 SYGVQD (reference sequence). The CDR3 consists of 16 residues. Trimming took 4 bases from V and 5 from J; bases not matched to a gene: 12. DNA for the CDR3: TGCGCCAGCAGTGCTCTAAAAGGACAGGGTAGGGAGACCCAGTACTTC. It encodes CASSALKGQGRETQYF.

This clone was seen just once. The CDR3 region has the DNA TGTGCCAGCAGCCAAGACAGCCTGAACACTGAAGCTTTCTTT. Protein sequence: CASSQDSLNTEAFF. This sequence joins TRBV7-9 and TRBJ1-1; D might be TRBD1 (5 bases). The CDR3 is 14 residues long. V lost 5 bases to trimming and J lost 0 bases, with 10 bases between them. Germline lookup yields CDR1 SEHNR and CDR2 FQNEAQ (reference sequence).

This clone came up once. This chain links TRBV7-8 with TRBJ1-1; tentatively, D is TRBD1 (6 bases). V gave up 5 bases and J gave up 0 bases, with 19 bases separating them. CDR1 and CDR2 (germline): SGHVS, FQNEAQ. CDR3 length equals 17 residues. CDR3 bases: TGTGCCAGCAGCAGATTAACGACTGGGGGCATGAACACTGAAGCTTTCTTT. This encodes CASSRLTTGGMNTEAFF.

CDR3 nucleotides: TGTGCCAGTAGCCCCTCGGGACTAGCGGGGGGTGAGCAGTTCTTC. Translated, it gives CASSPSGLAGGEQFF. This rearrangement joins TRBV19 to TRBJ2-1; 15 bases fit TRBD2. There are 15 residues in the CDR3. With V trimmed by 6 bases and J by 9 bases, 6 bases remained unmatched. Germline V gene sequence: CDR1 LNHDA, CDR2 SQIVND (reference sequence).

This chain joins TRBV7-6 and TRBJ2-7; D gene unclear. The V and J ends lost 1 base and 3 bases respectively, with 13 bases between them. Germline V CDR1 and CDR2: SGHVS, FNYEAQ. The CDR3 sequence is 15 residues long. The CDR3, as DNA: TGTGCCAGCAGCTTAGGGGCGGTTCGTAACTACGAGCAGTACTTC. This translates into CASSLGAVRNYEQYF.

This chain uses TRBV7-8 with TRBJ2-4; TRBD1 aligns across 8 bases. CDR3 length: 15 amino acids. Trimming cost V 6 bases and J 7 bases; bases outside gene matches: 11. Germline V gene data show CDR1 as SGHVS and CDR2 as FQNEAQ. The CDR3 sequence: CASSLLRTGTNIQYF. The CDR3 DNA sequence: TGTGCCAGCAGTTTGCTGAGGACAGGGACGAACATTCAGTACTTC.

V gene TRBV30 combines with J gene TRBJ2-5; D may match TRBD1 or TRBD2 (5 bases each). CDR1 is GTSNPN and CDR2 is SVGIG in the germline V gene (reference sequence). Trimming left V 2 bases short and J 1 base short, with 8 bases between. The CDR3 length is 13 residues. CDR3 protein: CAWSPGTQETQYF. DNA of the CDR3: TGTGCCTGGAGTCCAGGGACCCAAGAGACCCAGTACTTC.

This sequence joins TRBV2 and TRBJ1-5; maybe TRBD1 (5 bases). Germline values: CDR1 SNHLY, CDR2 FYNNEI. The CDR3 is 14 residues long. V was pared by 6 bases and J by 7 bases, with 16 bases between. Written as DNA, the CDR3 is TGTGCCAGCAGGGGGGAGTTCCTGAAGCAGCCCCAGCATTTT. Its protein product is CASRGEFLKQPQHF.

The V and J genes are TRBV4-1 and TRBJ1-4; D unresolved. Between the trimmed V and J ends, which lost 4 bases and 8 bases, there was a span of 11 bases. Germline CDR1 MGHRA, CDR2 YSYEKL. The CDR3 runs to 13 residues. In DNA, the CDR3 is TGCGCCAGCAGCCGATTTAACGGGGAAAAACTGTTTTTT. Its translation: CASSRFNGEKLFF.

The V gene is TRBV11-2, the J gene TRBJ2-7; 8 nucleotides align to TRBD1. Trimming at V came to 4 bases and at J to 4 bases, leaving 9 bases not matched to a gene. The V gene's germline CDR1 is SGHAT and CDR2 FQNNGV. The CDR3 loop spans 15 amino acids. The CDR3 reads CASSSSGQGLYEQYF. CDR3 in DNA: TGTGCCAGCAGCTCCTCCGGACAGGGATTGTACGAGCAGTACTTC.

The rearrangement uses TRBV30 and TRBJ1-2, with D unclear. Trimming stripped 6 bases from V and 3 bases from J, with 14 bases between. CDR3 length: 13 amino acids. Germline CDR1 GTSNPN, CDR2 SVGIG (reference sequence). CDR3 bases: TGTGCCTGCCCCTGGAGGGCAGACTATGGCTACACCTTC. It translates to CACPWRADYGYTF.

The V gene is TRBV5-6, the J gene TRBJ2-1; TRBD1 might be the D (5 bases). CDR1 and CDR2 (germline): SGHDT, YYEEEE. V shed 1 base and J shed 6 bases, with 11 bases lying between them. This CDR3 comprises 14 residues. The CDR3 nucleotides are TGTGCCAGCAGCTTGAAGGGGTATGGCAATGAGCAGTTCTTC. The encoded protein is CASSLKGYGNEQFF.

This CDR3 is CASSEAGGASNIYGYTF. The CDR3 DNA is TGTGCCAGCAGTGAAGCGGGGGGTGCCAGCAATATCTATGGCTACACCTTC. V usage is TRBV6-1 and J usage is TRBJ1-2, with D perhaps matching TRBD1 (5 bases). Germline V gene lookup returns CDR1 MNHNS and CDR2 SASEGT. Trimming removed 0 bases at V and 4 bases at J, with 18 bases between. The CDR3 is 17 residues long.

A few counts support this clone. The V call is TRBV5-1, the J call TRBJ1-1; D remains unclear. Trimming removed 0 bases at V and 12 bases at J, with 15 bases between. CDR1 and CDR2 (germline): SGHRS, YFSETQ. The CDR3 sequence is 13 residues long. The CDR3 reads CASSLEGMGRPFF. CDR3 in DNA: TGCGCCAGCAGCTTGGAGGGCATGGGTAGGCCTTTCTTT.

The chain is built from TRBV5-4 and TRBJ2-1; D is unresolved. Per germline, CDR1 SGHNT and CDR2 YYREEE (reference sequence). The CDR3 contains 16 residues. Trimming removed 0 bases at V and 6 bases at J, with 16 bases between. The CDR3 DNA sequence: TGTGCCAGCAGCTTGGCCCCAACTACTCAAGGCAATGAGCAGTTCTTC. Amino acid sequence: CASSLAPTTQGNEQFF.

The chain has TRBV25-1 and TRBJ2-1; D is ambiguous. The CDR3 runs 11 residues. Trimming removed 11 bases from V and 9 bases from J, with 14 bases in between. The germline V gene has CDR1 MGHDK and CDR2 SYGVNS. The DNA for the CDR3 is TGTGCCTCATGGATCCGTGGTGAGCAGTTCTTC. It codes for CASWIRGEQFF.

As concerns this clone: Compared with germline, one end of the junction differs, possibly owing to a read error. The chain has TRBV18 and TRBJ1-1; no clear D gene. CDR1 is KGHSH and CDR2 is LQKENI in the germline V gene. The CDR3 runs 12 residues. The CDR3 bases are TGTGCCAGCTCGCCACAGAACACTGAAGCTTTCTTT. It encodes CASSPQNTEAFF.

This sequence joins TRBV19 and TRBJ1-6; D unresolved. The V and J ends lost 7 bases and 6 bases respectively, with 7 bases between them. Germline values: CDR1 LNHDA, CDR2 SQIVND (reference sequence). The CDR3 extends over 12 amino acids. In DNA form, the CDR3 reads TGTGCCAGTAACGCACTTAATTCACCCCTCCACTTT. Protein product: CASNALNSPLHF. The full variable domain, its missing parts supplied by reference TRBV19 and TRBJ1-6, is DGGITQSPKYLFRKEGQNVTLSCEQNLNHDAMYWYRQDPGQGLRLIYYSQIVNDFQKGDIAEGYSVSREKKESFPLTVTSAQKNPTAFYLCASNALNSPLHFGNGTRLTVT.

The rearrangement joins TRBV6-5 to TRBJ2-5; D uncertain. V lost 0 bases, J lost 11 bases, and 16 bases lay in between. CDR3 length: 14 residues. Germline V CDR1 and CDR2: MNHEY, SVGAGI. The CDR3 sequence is CASSYSRPTEGQYF. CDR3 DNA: TGTGCCAGCAGTTACTCCAGGCCCACGGAAGGGCAGTACTTC.